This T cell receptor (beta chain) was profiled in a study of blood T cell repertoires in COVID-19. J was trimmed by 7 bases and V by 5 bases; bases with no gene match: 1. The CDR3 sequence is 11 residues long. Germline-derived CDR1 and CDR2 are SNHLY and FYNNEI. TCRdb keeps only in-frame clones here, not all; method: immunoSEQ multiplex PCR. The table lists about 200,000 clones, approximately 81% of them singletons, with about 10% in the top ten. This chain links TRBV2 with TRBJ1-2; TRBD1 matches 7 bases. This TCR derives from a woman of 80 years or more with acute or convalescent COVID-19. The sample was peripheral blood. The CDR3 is CASSTGVGYTF. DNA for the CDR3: TGTGCCAGCAGTACAGGGGTTGGCTACACCTTC.